The rows below give T cell receptor beta chains drawn from one sample of a study of PD-L1 blockade in urothelial cancer. Only in-frame clones appear in the TCRdb table, and some are missing; sequencing was by immunoSEQ multiplex PCR. The data hold about 40,000 clones, with 80% to 90% observed a single time. The input for sequencing was PBMCs, taken around atezolizumab (anti-PD-L1) treatment. These receptors were collected from a man aged 60 to 75 with urothelial cancer. Both conserved end residues are part of each CDR3. A D gene is named only where the DNA matches it firmly. Only some rows state a clone size, as once, few, many or a class for expanded clones.

- | TRBJ1-1 | TRBV18 | - | CASSPQMNTEAFF | TGTGCCAGCTCACCGCAGATGAACACTGAAGCTTTCTTT
- | TRBJ1-4 | TRBV6-5 | TRBD1 | CASSNEGAPNEKLFF | TGTGCCAGCAGTAATGAGGGGGCACCTAATGAAAAACTGTTTTTT
- | TRBJ2-7 | TRBV6-5 | - | CASSYSSGHSYEQYF | TGTGCCAGCAGTTACTCTAGCGGACACTCCTACGAGCAGTACTTC
- | TRBJ1-2 | TRBV7-9 | - | CASSLRAGNGYTF | TGTGCCAGCAGCTTAAGGGCGGGGAATGGCTACACCTTC
- | TRBJ2-5 | TRBV19 | - | CASSLARQETQYF | TGTGCCAGTAGTCTCGCGCGCCAAGAGACCCAGTACTTC
few | TRBJ2-1 | TRBV5-1 | - | CASSFVDLEGEQFF | TGCGCCAGCAGCTTCGTTGACCTAGAGGGTGAGCAGTTCTTC
- | TRBJ2-1 | TRBV5-4 | TRBD1 | CASSSAGQANEQFF | TGTGCCAGCAGTTCTGCCGGACAGGCCAATGAGCAGTTCTTC
- | TRBJ1-1 | TRBV27 | TRBD1 | CASRSDRGHLTEAFF | TGTGCCAGCAGATCGGACAGGGGGCATTTGACTGAAGCTTTCTTT
- | TRBJ2-5 | TRBV5-1 | - | CASSLVLLQETQYF | TGCGCCAGCAGCTTGGTACTGCTCCAAGAGACCCAGTACTTC
- | TRBJ2-5 | TRBV4-1 | - | CASSRYRQETQYF | TGCGCCAGCAGCCGGTACAGGCAAGAGACCCAGTACTTC
- | TRBJ1-4 | TRBV5-1 | TRBD1 | CASRKDRDHNEKLFF | TGCGCCAGCCGCAAAGACAGGGACCATAATGAAAAACTGTTTTTT
- | TRBJ2-1 | TRBV29-1 | TRBD2 | CSVEGDSGRFYNEQFF | TGCAGCGTTGAAGGGGATAGCGGGAGATTCTACAATGAGCAGTTCTTC
few | TRBJ2-3 | TRBV7-2 | - | CASSSRDLITDTQYF | TGTGCCAGCAGCTCCCGGGATTTAATCACAGATACGCAGTATTTT
- | TRBJ2-5 | TRBV19 | - | CASSATPGLRLETQYF | TGTGCCAGTAGCGCGACTCCGGGACTCCGGCTGGAGACCCAGTACTTC
- | TRBJ1-6 | TRBV6-4 | - | CASSDGAGVSSPLHF | TGTGCCAGCAGTGACGGGGCAGGGGTCTCATCACCCCTCCACTTT
few | TRBJ2-7 | TRBV11-2 | TRBD2 | CASSWAAGGSYEQYF | TGTGCCAGCAGCTGGGCCGCCGGGGGGTCCTACGAGCAGTACTTC
- | TRBJ2-1 | TRBV30 | TRBD2 | CAWSTNSGAYNEQFF | TGTGCCTGGAGTACTAATAGCGGGGCCTACAATGAGCAGTTCTTC
- | TRBJ1-4 | TRBV4-3 | TRBD1 | CASSQEPGQGWTNEKLFF | TGCGCCAGCAGCCAAGAACCCGGACAGGGGTGGACTAATGAAAAACTGTTTTTT
- | TRBJ2-2 | TRBV7-8 | TRBD1 | CASRSTGGAGLDTGELFF | TGTGCCAGCAGATCCACAGGGGGCGCGGGCCTGGACACCGGGGAGCTGTTTTTT
- | TRBJ2-5 | TRBV6-1 | - | CASSEDRAGTQYF | TGTGCCAGCAGTGAAGACAGGGCGGGGACCCAGTACTTC
once | TRBJ2-2 | TRBV6-4 | - | CASSVQGTGELFF | TGTGCCAGCAGCGTTCAGGGAACCGGGGAGCTGTTTTTT
- | TRBJ2-3 | TRBV29-1 | TRBD2 | CSVESIRGGRDTQYF | TGCAGCGTTGAAAGCATTCGGGGGGGCAGAGATACGCAGTATTTT
- | TRBJ1-3 | TRBV28 | - | CASHQGRVGNTIYF | TGTGCCAGCCATCAGGGGCGCGTTGGAAACACCATATATTTT
- | TRBJ1-1 | TRBV18 | - | CASSPQLAGAKEAFF | TGTGCCAGCTCACCACAATTGGCGGGGGCGAAGGAAGCTTTCTTT
few | TRBJ2-7 | TRBV27 | - | CASGALDRVGIHEQYF | TGTGCCAGCGGGGCCTTGGACAGAGTGGGGATCCACGAGCAGTACTTC
- | TRBJ2-2 | TRBV15 | - | CATSSRGANTGELFF | TGTGCCACCAGCAGTCGGGGGGCCAACACCGGGGAGCTGTTTTTT
few | TRBJ2-5 | TRBV19 | TRBD1 | CASSMLGQGLMEETQYF | TGTGCCAGTAGTATGTTGGGACAGGGGTTAATGGAAGAGACCCAGTACTTC
- | TRBJ2-1 | TRBV6-1 | - | CASNPKQGLMEQFF | TGTGCCAGCAATCCGAAACAGGGACTAATGGAGCAGTTCTTC
- | TRBJ2-7 | TRBV30 | TRBD1 | CAWSDRGREQYF | TGTGCCTGGAGCGACAGGGGGCGAGAGCAGTACTTC